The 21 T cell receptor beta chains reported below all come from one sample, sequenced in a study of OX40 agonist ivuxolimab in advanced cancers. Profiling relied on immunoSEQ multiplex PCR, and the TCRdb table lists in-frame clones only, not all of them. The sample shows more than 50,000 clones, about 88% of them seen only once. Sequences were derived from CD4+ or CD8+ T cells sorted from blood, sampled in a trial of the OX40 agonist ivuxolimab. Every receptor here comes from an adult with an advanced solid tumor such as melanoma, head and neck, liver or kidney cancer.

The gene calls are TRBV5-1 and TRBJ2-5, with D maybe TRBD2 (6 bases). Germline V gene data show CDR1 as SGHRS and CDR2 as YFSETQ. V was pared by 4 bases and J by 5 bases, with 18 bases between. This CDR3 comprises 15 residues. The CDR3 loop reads CASSPDPGLRETQYF. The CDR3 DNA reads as TGCGCCAGCAGCCCCGACCCCGGACTACGGGAGACCCAGTACTTC.

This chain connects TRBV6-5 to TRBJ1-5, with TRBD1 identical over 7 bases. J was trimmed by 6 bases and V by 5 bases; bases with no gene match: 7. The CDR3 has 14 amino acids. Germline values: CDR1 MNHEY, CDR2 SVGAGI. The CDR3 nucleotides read TGTGCCAGCAGTACAGGGGTTGTAGGTCAGCCCCAGCATTTT. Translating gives CASSTGVVGQPQHF.

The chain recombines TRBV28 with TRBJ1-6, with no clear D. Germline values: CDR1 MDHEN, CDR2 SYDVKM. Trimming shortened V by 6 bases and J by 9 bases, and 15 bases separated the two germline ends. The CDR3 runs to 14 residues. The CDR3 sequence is CASSLGQVGSPLHF. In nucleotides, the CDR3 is TGTGCCAGCAGCCTAGGGCAGGTTGGTTCACCCCTCCACTTT.

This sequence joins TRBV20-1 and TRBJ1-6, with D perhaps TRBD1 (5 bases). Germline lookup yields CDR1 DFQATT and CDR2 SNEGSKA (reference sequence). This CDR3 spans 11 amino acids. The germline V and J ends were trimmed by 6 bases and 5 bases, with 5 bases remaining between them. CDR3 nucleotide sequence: TGCAGTGCAGGGGATAATTCACCCCTCCACTTT. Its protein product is CSAGDNSPLHF.

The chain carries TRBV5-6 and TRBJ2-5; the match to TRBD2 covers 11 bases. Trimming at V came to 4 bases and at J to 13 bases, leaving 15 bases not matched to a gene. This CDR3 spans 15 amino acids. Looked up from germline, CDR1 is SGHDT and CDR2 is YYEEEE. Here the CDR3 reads CASSRDGLAGGPPYF. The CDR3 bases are TGTGCCAGCAGCCGTGACGGGCTAGCGGGAGGACCGCCGTACTTC.

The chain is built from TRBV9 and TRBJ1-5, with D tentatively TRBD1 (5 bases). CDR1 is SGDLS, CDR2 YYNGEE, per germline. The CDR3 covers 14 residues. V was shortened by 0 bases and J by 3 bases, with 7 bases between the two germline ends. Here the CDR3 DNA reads TGTGCCAGCAGCGTAGACGGGGCCAATCAGCCCCAGCATTTT. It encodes CASSVDGANQPQHF.

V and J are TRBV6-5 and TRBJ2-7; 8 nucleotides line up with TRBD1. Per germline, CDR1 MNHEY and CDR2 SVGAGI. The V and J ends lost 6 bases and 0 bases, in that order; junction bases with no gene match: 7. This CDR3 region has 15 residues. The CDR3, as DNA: TGTGCCAGCAGCCGCGGGACAGGTTCCTCCTACGAGCAGTACTTC. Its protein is CASSRGTGSSYEQYF.

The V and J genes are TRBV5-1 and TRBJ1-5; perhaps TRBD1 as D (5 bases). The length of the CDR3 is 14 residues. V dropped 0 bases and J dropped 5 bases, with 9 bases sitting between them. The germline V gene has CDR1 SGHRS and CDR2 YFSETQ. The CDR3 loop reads CASSLEGQDQPQHF. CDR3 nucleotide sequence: TGCGCCAGCAGCTTGGAGGGGCAGGATCAGCCCCAGCATTTT.

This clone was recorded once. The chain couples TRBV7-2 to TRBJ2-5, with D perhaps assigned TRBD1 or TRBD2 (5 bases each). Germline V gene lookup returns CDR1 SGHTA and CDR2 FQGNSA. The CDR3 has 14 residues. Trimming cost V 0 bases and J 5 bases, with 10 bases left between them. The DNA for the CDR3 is TGTGCCAGCAGCTTAGCGGTCAGGGAGGAGACCCAGTACTTC. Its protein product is CASSLAVREETQYF.

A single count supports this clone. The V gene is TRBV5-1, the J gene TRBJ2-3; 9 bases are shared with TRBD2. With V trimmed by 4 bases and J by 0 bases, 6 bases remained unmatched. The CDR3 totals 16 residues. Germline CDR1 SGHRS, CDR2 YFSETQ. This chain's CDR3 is CASSLPTSGSTDTQYF. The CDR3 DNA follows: TGCGCCAGCAGCCTGCCTACTAGCGGGAGCACAGATACGCAGTATTTT.

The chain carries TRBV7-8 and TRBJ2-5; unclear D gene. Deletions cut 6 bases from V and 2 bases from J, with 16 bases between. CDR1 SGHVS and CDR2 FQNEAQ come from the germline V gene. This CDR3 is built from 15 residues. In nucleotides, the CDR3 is TGTGCCAGCAGTTCATCCGGCGCCAGGCAAGAGACCCAGTACTTC. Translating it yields CASSSSGARQETQYF.

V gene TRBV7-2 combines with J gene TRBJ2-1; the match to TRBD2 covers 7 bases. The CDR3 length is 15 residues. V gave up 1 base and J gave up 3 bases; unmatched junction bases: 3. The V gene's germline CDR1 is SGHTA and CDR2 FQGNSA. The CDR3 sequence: CASSLGLALYNEQFF. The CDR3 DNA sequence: TGTGCCAGCAGCTTAGGACTAGCCCTCTACAATGAGCAGTTCTTC. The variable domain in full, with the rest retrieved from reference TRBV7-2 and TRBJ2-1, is GAGVSQSPSNKVTEKGKDVELRCDPISGHTALYWYRQSLGQGLEFLIYFQGNSAPDKSGLPSDRFSAERTGGSVSTLTIQRTQQEDSAVYLCASSLGLALYNEQFFGPGTRLTVL.

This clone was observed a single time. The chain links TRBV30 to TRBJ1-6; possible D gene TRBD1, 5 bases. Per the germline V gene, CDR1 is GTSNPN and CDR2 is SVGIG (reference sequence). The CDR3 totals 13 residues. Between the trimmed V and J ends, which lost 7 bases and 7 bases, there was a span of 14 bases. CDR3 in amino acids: CALQKGLNSPLHF. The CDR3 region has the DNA TGTGCCTTGCAAAAGGGGCTGAATTCACCCCTCCACTTT. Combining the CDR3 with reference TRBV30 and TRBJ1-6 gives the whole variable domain SQTIHQWPATLVQPVGSPLSLECTVEGTSNPNLYWYRQAAGRGLQLLFYSVGIGQISSEVPQNLSASRPQDRQFILSSKKLLLSDSGFYLCALQKGLNSPLHFGNGTRLTVT.

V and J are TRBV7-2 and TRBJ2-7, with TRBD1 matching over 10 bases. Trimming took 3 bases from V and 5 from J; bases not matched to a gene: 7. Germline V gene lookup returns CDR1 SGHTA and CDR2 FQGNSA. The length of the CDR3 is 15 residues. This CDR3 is CASSFGGQGLHEQYF. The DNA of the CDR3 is TGTGCCAGCAGCTTCGGGGGACAGGGGTTACACGAGCAGTACTTC.

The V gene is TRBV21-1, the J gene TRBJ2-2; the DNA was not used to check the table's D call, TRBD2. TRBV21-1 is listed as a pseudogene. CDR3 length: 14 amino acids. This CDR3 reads CASSGLLKTGELFF. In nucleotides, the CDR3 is TGTGCCAGCAGTGGACTCCTGAAGACCGGGGAGCTGTTTTTT.

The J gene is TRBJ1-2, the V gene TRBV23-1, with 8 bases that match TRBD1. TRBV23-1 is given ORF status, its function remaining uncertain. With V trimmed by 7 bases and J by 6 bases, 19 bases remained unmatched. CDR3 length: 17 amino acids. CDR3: CASTPPRTGKPGNGYTF. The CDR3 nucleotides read TGCGCCAGCACTCCCCCCCGGACAGGGAAGCCTGGGAATGGCTACACCTTC.

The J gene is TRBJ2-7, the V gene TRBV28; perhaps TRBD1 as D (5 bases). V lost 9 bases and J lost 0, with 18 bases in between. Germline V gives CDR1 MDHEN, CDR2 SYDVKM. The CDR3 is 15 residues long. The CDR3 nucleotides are TGTGCCAGTCAGCTACAGGACGGAAGCTCCTACGAGCAGTACTTC. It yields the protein CASQLQDGSSYEQYF.

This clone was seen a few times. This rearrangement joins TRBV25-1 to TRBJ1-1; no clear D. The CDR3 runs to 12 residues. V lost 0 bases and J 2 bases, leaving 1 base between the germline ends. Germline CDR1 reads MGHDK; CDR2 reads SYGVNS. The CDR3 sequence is CASSEYNTEAFF. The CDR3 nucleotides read TGTGCCAGCAGTGAATATAACACTGAAGCTTTCTTT.

The CDR3: CAIGGPTGGVETQYF. The CDR3 DNA reads as TGTGCCATCGGGGGACCGACAGGGGGCGTTGAGACCCAGTACTTC. The V and J genes are TRBV10-3 and TRBJ2-5; 10 positions agree with TRBD1. Germline V gene lookup returns CDR1 ENHRY and CDR2 SYGVKD. This CDR3 has 15 amino acids. V shed 8 bases, J shed 5 bases, and the junction held 11 bases outside the gene matches.

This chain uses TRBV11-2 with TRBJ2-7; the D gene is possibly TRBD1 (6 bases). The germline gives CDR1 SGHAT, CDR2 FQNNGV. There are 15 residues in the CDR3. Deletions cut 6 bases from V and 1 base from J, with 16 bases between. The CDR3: CASSTRFQGSYEQYF. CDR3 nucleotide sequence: TGTGCCAGCAGTACAAGATTCCAGGGGTCCTACGAGCAGTACTTC.

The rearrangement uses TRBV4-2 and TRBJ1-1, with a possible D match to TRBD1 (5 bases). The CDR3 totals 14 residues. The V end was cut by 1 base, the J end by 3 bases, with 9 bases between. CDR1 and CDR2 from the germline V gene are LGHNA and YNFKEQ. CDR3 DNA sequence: TGTGCCAGCAGCCAAGTAGGGACGGACACTGAAGCTTTCTTT. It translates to CASSQVGTDTEAFF.